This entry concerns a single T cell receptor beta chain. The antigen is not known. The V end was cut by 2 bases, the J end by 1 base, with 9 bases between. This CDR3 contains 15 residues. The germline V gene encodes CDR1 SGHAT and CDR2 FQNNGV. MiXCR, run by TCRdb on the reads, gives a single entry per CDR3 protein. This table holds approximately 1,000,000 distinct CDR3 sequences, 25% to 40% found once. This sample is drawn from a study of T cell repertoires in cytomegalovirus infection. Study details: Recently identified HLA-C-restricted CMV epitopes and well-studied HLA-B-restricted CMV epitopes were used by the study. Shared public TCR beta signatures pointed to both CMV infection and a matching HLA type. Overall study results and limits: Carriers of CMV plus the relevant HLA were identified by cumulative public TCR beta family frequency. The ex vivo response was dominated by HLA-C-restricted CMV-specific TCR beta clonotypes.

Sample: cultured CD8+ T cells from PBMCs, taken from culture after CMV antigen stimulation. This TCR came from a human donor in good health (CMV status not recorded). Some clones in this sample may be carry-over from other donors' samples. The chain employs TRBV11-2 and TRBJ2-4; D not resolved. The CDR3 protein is CASSLSSAAKNIQYF. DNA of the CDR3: TGTGCCAGCAGCTTAAGTTCGGCGGCCAAAAACATTCAGTACTTC.